A single sample is the source of the 8 T cell receptor beta chains below, sequenced in a study of neoadjuvant anti-PD-1 for oral cavity cancer. This sample's time point: after neoadjuvant nivolumab, at surgical resection. Using immunoSEQ multiplex PCR, the repertoire was profiled, and TCRdb retains in-frame clones only, with some absent. Of 55,000 to 75,000 clones detected, about 86% appear once; the ten largest clones hold more than 2.5%. Source: PBMCs, taken after nivolumab (anti-PD-1) treatment. The receptor set was obtained from a person between 40 and 79 years old with oral cavity squamous cell carcinoma.

J is TRBJ1-1 and V is TRBV7-8; D uncertain. CDR3 length equals 14 residues. Trimming removed 4 bases at V and 0 bases at J, with 9 bases between. Germline CDR1 is SGHVS and CDR2 is FQNEAQ. As DNA, the CDR3 is TGTGCCAGCAGCTCTTCCGTCTTGAACACTGAAGCTTTCTTT. Its protein product is CASSSSVLNTEAFF.

The chain joins TRBV27 to TRBJ1-1; unclear D gene. The V and J ends lost 6 bases and 4 bases respectively, with 12 bases between them. The CDR3 spans 13 residues. Germline V gene data show CDR1 as MNHEY and CDR2 as SMNVEV (reference sequence). The CDR3 bases are TGTGCCAGCAGAATCAACCGGGCCACTGAAGCTTTCTTT. Translation gives CASRINRATEAFF.

The rearrangement joins TRBV18 to TRBJ1-2, with 9 bases that match TRBD1. Trimming cost V 6 bases and J 4 bases; bases outside gene matches: 9. This CDR3 contains 15 residues. Germline-derived CDR1 and CDR2 are KGHSH and LQKENI. As DNA, the CDR3 is TGTGCCAGCTCTGACAAACAGGGGGCCGGCTATGGCTACACCTTC. Residues: CASSDKQGAGYGYTF.

The rearrangement uses TRBV28 and TRBJ2-1; 10 positions match TRBD2. CDR3 length: 18 residues. V dropped 3 bases and J dropped 9; count of bases not matched to a gene: 17. Germline CDR1 MDHEN, CDR2 SYDVKM. The CDR3 region has the DNA TGTGCCAGCAGTTTTTTCAGCGGGGGGGCCCAGACCACAAGTGAGCAGTTCTTC. This gives the protein CASSFFSGGAQTTSEQFF.

This clone was counted once. This chain joins TRBV5-6 and TRBJ1-5; TRBD1 aligns across 7 bases. The ends lost 3 bases at V and 3 bases at J; junction bases unmatched: 15. Germline assignment: CDR1 SGHDT and CDR2 YYEEEE. The length of the CDR3 is 18 residues. The CDR3 nucleotides are TGTGCCAGCAGCTGGAGCCTTGGGTTACAGGGGTTCAATCAGCCCCAGCATTTT. As protein: CASSWSLGLQGFNQPQHF.

For the CDR3, the DNA is TGTGCCAGCAGTGTTTTTGGACTCCTCACAGATACGCAGTATTTT. Amino acids: CASSVFGLLTDTQYF. The V call is TRBV2, the J call TRBJ2-3; a possible D gene is TRBD2 (5 bases). The germline V gene has CDR1 SNHLY and CDR2 FYNNEI. V was trimmed by 4 bases and J by 2 bases, leaving 13 bases between them. The CDR3 consists of 15 residues. Based on the CDR3 plus reference TRBV2 and TRBJ2-3, the full variable domain is EPEVTQTPSHQVTQMGQEVILRCVPISNHLYFYWYRQILGQKVEFLVSFYNNEISEKSEIFDDQFSVERPDGSNFTLKIRSTKLEDSAMYFCASSVFGLLTDTQYFGPGTRLTVL.

CDR3 protein: CASSLGRHSNQPQHF. The DNA of the CDR3 is TGTGCCAGCAGCTTAGGCCGCCATAGCAATCAGCCCCAGCATTTT. The chain has TRBV7-8 and TRBJ1-5; D unclear. Germline CDR1 SGHVS, CDR2 FQNEAQ. V was cut by 1 base and J by 0 bases, with 7 bases left in between. The CDR3 extends over 15 amino acids.

The rearrangement joins TRBV7-9 to TRBJ2-1, with D possibly TRBD2 on 5 matching bases. Germline assignment: CDR1 SEHNR and CDR2 FQNEAQ (reference sequence). The V gene lost 1 base and the J gene lost 4 bases, with 11 bases spanning the gap. The CDR3 is 15 amino acids. Written as DNA, the CDR3 is TGTGCCAGCAGCTTAGTAGCGAGAGGGTACAATGAGCAGTTCTTC. This gives the protein CASSLVARGYNEQFF.